This TCR beta chain stems from a study of cytomegalovirus exposure and HLA in healthy donors. Study findings and constraints: Both high specificity and high sensitivity reportedly marked the classifier's diagnosis of cytomegalovirus status.

The V gene's germline CDR1 is SQVTM and CDR2 ANQGSEA. The CDR3 is 14 amino acids. The trim removed 7 bases at V and 4 bases at J, leaving 7 bases unmatched. Sequenced by immunoSEQ multiplex PCR; TCRdb stores in-frame clones only, minus some. The table lists some 49,000 clones, about 93% of them singletons. This clone has a count of ten or more. As yet, its antigen is unknown. The TCR comes from a woman aged 18-35 years in good health and CMV-seropositive. J is TRBJ2-1 and V is TRBV29-1, with 10 bases that match TRBD2. The specimen was PBMCs. The CDR3 DNA reads as TGCAGCGCCTCCGGGACTAGCGTTTACAATGAGCAGTTCTTC. Protein product: CSASGTSVYNEQFF.